The next 17 T cell receptor beta chains were all read from a single sample in a study of beta chain features in type 1 diabetes. Of the isolated RNA, all was reverse transcribed, and so the sequenced material was expressed TCRB transcripts. Clones were read by immunoSEQ multiplex PCR, and TCRdb kept only the in-frame ones, dropping some. The sample lists around 300,000 clones; 11% were seen once. Material for sequencing was naive CD4+ T cells from blood. Every receptor here comes from a woman in her twenties or thirties in good health.

The chain recombines TRBV7-2 with TRBJ2-5; D is uncertain. This CDR3 is 13 amino acids long. Trimming took 0 bases from V and 3 from J, leaving 5 bases between them. CDR1 is SGHTA, CDR2 FQGNSA, per germline. The chain's CDR3 is CASSLAFEETQYF. In DNA form, the CDR3 reads TGTGCCAGCAGCTTAGCGTTCGAAGAGACCCAGTACTTC. Using reference TRBV7-2 and TRBJ2-5 for the parts outside the CDR3, the full variable domain is GAGVSQSPSNKVTEKGKDVELRCDPISGHTALYWYRQSLGQGLEFLIYFQGNSAPDKSGLPSDRFSAERTGGSVSTLTIQRTQQEDSAVYLCASSLAFEETQYFGPGTRLLVL.

This clone was seen more than once but under ten times. The chain employs TRBV7-8 and TRBJ1-2; D ambiguous. The CDR3 runs 16 residues. Trimming shortened V by 4 bases and J by 8 bases, and 23 bases separated the two germline ends. From germline, CDR1 is SGHVS and CDR2 FQNEAQ. The CDR3 protein is CASSSSLGGGVYGYTF. CDR3 bases: TGTGCCAGCAGCTCCTCCCTGGGCGGAGGAGTCTACGGCTACACCTTC.

This clone was seen a few times. This chain joins TRBV11-1 and TRBJ1-1, with 7 positions matching TRBD1. Losses at the gene ends were 3 bases for V and 4 bases for J; bases not matched to a gene: 8. The germline V gene encodes CDR1 SGHAT and CDR2 FQDESV (reference sequence). The CDR3 has 15 residues. The CDR3 loop is CASSFGVQGITEAFF. CDR3 nucleotides: TGTGCCAGCAGCTTCGGAGTACAGGGGATCACTGAAGCTTTCTTT.

This clone has a handful of counts. The V call is TRBV9, the J call TRBJ1-2; no firm D call. In germline, CDR1 is SGDLS, CDR2 YYNGEE. There are 13 residues in the CDR3. Trimming cost V 3 bases and J 4 bases, with 10 bases left between them. The CDR3 loop reads CASSGGGIYGYTF. The CDR3 bases are TGTGCCAGCAGCGGTGGAGGAATCTATGGCTACACCTTC.

To note about this clone: Other DNA sequences from this sample encode an identical CDR3 as well. CDR3 nucleotide sequence: TGCGCCAGCAGCCCCCCAGGGCTAGCGGGAGTCAATGAGCAGTTCTTC. Its protein is CASSPPGLAGVNEQFF. The V call is TRBV5-1, the J call TRBJ2-1; TRBD2 matches 10 bases. From germline, CDR1 is SGHRS and CDR2 YFSETQ. The CDR3 length is 16 residues. V gave up 4 bases and J gave up 6 bases; unmatched junction bases: 10.

This clone was seen only a few times. This sequence joins TRBV28 and TRBJ2-5; D is possibly TRBD2 (6 bases). Deletions cut 10 bases from V and 5 bases from J, with 8 bases between. This CDR3 spans 10 amino acids. CDR1 is MDHEN and CDR2 is SYDVKM in the germline V gene. The CDR3 reads CATRGETQYF. The DNA for the CDR3 is TGTGCCACCCGGGGGGAGACCCAGTACTTC.

This clone occurred a few times. The chain has TRBV10-3 and TRBJ2-4; 10 bases align to TRBD1. The CDR3 is 14 residues long. Germline CDR1 ENHRY, CDR2 SYGVKD. V dropped 3 bases and J dropped 8; count of bases not matched to a gene: 4. This CDR3 is CAISDGQGVDIQYF. The CDR3 DNA is TGTGCCATCAGTGACGGACAGGGGGTGGACATTCAGTACTTC.

V and J are TRBV20-1 and TRBJ2-1; D call uncertain. Looked up from germline, CDR1 is DFQATT and CDR2 is SNEGSKA (reference sequence). Trimming pared 6 bases from V and 9 bases from J, leaving 12 bases between. This CDR3 has 11 residues. The CDR3 spells CSAPFSGEQFF. The CDR3, as DNA: TGCAGTGCCCCCTTTAGTGGTGAGCAGTTCTTC.

The chain recombines TRBV27 with TRBJ1-6, with D possibly matching TRBD1 (6 bases). Germline V gene sequence: CDR1 MNHEY, CDR2 SMNVEV (reference sequence). CDR3 length equals 15 residues. V lost 5 bases to trimming and J lost 8 bases, with 16 bases between them. CDR3: CASSVDSRPDSPLHF. The CDR3 DNA sequence: TGTGCCAGCAGTGTGGACAGCCGGCCCGATTCACCCCTCCACTTT.

This clone appeared a few times. This chain connects TRBV9 to TRBJ2-7; 8 bases fit TRBD2. CDR3 length: 14 residues. J gave up 3 bases and V 3 bases, and 5 bases lay outside the gene matches. The germline V gene has CDR1 SGDLS and CDR2 YYNGEE. In DNA form, the CDR3 reads TGTGCCAGCAGCGCAACTACTAGCGGCTACGAGCAGTACTTC. Its protein product is CASSATTSGYEQYF. The full variable domain, in which reference TRBV9 and TRBJ2-7 provide the parts outside the CDR3, is DSGVTQTPKHLITATGQRVTLRCSPRSGDLSVYWYQQSLDQGLQFLIQYYNGEERAKGNILERFSAQQFPDLHSELNLSSLELGDSALYFCASSATTSGYEQYFGPGTRLTVT.

CDR3 sequence reads: CASSQVWTGVQETQYF. In DNA form, the CDR3 reads TGTGCCAGCAGCCAAGTCTGGACAGGGGTCCAAGAGACCCAGTACTTC. This rearrangement joins TRBV4-2 to TRBJ2-5; TRBD1 aligns across 9 bases. After removal of 1 base from V and 1 base from J, the junction contained 4 bases not matched to a gene. Germline-derived CDR1 and CDR2 are LGHNA and YNFKEQ. This CDR3 is 16 amino acids long.

The table lists this clone with a few counts. The rearrangement links TRBV4-3 to TRBJ1-3, with D unclear. The germline V gene has CDR1 LGHNA and CDR2 YSLEER. CDR3 length equals 16 residues. The V and J ends lost 0 bases and 4 bases respectively, with 13 bases between them. The CDR3 DNA reads TGCGCCAGCAGCCAAGATCAGCGGACGAGGGGAAACACCATATATTTT. This gives the protein CASSQDQRTRGNTIYF.

This clone showed up just once. The chain employs TRBV10-3 and TRBJ2-7; 11 nucleotides align to TRBD1. The CDR3 loop spans 13 amino acids. Germline V gene lookup returns CDR1 ENHRY and CDR2 SYGVKD. With 6 bases clipped from V and 6 bases from J, the junction kept 4 bases outside the gene matches. CDR3 protein: CAIRGTGGTEQYF. In nucleotides, the CDR3 is TGTGCCATCAGGGGGACAGGGGGGACCGAGCAGTACTTC.

The V gene is TRBV4-2, the J gene TRBJ2-1, with D possibly TRBD2 on 6 matching bases. The germline V and J ends were trimmed by 4 bases and 3 bases, with 16 bases remaining between them. Germline CDR1 and CDR2: LGHNA and YNFKEQ. The CDR3 totals 16 residues. CDR3 residues: CASSPTGSGYYNEQFF. Written as DNA, the CDR3 is TGTGCCAGCAGCCCGACCGGTAGCGGCTACTACAATGAGCAGTTCTTC.

The rearrangement joins TRBV29-1 to TRBJ2-1; D is unclear. Germline CDR1 is SQVTM and CDR2 is ANQGSEA. The CDR3 spans 11 residues. The CDR3 protein is CSSSGRTRQFF. The CDR3 DNA follows: TGCAGTAGCTCCGGTCGTACACGGCAGTTCTTC.

V and J are TRBV5-6 and TRBJ2-7, with TRBD2 matching 8 bases. CDR3 size: 13 residues. With 6 bases clipped from V and 7 bases from J, the junction kept 9 bases outside the gene matches. Germline V gives CDR1 SGHDT, CDR2 YYEEEE. The CDR3 region has the DNA TGTGCCAGCACCAGCGGGGGTTCGCGAGAGCAGTACTTC. The encoded protein is CASTSGGSREQYF. Filled out from reference TRBV5-6 and TRBJ2-7, the complete variable domain reads DAGVTQSPTHLIKTRGQQVTLRCSPKSGHDTVSWYQQALGQGPQFIFQYYEEEERQRGNFPDRFSGHQFPNYSSELNVNALLLGDSALYLCASTSGGSREQYFGPGTRLTVT.

The table lists this clone with a few counts. The chain combines TRBV15 with TRBJ1-5; D remains unclear. This CDR3 is built from 13 residues. Trimming removed 5 bases at V and 7 bases at J, with 12 bases between. Germline V gene data show CDR1 as LNHNV and CDR2 as YYDKDF (reference sequence). In nucleotides, the CDR3 is TGTGCCACCAGCCAACAGAGCTACCAGCCCCAGCATTTT. This translates into CATSQQSYQPQHF.